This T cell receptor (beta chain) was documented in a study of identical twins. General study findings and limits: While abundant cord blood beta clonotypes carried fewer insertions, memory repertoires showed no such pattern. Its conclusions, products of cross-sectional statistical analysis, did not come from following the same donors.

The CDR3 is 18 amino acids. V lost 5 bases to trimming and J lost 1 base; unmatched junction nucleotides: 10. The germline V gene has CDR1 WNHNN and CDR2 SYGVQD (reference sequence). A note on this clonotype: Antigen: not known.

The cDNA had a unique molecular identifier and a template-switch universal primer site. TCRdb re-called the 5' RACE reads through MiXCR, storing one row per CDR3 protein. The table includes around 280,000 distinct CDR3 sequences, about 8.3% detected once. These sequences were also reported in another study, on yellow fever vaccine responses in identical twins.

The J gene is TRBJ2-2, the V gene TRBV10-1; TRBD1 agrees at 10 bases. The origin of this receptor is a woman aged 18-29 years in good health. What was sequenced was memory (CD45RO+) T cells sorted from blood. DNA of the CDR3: TGCGCCAGCAGTCTCCGGACAGGGGGAAACCTGAACACCGGGGAGCTGTTTTTT. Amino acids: CASSLRTGGNLNTGELFF.